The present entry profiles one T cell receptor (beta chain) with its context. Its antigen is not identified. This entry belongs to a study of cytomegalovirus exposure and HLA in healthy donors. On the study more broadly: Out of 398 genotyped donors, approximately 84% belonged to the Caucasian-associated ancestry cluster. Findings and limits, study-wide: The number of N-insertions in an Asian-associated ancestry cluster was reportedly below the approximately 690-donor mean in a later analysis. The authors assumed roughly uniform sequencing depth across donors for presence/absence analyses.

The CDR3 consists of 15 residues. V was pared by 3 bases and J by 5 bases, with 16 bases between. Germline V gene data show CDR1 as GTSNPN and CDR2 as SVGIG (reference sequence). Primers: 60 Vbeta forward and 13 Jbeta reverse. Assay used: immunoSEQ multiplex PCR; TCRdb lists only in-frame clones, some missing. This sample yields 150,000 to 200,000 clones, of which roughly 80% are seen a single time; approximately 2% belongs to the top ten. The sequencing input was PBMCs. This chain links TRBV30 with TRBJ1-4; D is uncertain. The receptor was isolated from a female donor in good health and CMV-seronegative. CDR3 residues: CAWRMGREWNEKLFF. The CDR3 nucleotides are TGTGCCTGGAGGATGGGGAGGGAATGGAATGAAAAACTGTTTTTT.